This is a list of T cell receptor beta chains from one sample in a study of breast tumors, draining lymph nodes, adjacent tissues. TCRdb used MiXCR to reprocess the multiplex PCR reads, holding one entry per CDR3 protein. This sample has about 130,000 distinct CDR3 sequences, with around 20% found just once. The sample consisted of axillary lymph node tissue. These receptors all come from a female donor with breast cancer. Some clones in this sample may be carry-over from other donors' samples. The CDR3 runs from the conserved cysteine through the conserved F or W. D genes are given only for firm matches. Clone sizes are given selectively: once, few, many, or a class where the clone is expanded.

cdr3_nt: TGTGCCAGCAGCGTAGCCGGGACAGGGACCTACAATGAGCAGTTCTTC
cdr3_aa: CASSVAGTGTYNEQFF
d_call: TRBD1
v_call: TRBV9
j_call: TRBJ2-1
clone_size: many

cdr3_nt: TGCGCCAGCAGCCAATCACCAGGCAATGAGCAGTTCTTC
cdr3_aa: CASSQSPGNEQFF
d_call: NA
v_call: TRBV4-1
j_call: TRBJ2-1
clone_size: many

cdr3_nt: TGCGCCAGCAGCACCACTAGCGGGAGGCGTACCGGGGAGCTGTTTTTT
cdr3_aa: CASSTTSGRRTGELFF
d_call: TRBD2
v_call: TRBV5-1
j_call: TRBJ2-2
clone_size: few

cdr3_nt: TGTGCCATGCTCCACACAGGGTTGGAGGAGGGCTACACCTTC
cdr3_aa: CAMLHTGLEEGYTF
d_call: NA
v_call: TRBV6-4
j_call: TRBJ1-2
clone_size: many

cdr3_nt: TGCGCCAGCAGCTTTTCTAGCGGGAGGGCCTACGAGCAGTACTTC
cdr3_aa: CASSFSSGRAYEQYF
d_call: TRBD2
v_call: TRBV5-1
j_call: TRBJ2-7
clone_size: many

cdr3_nt: TGTGCCAGCAGTACCCTGGGACAGTCAACCTACGAGCAGTACTTC
cdr3_aa: CASSTLGQSTYEQYF
d_call: TRBD1
v_call: TRBV27
j_call: TRBJ2-7
clone_size: many

cdr3_nt: TGTGCCAGCAGCATCAGCTCCTACGAGCAGTACTTC
cdr3_aa: CASSISSYEQYF
d_call: NA
v_call: TRBV7-9
j_call: TRBJ2-7
clone_size: many

cdr3_nt: TGTGCTAGCAGCTTAGGGACAGGAGCCTACGAGCAGTACTTC
cdr3_aa: CASSLGTGAYEQYF
d_call: TRBD1
v_call: TRBV7-7
j_call: TRBJ2-7
clone_size: many

cdr3_nt: TGCAGTGCTAGAGATAACAACAAGGGGGCTCGTAAGGACACTGAAGCTTTCTTT
cdr3_aa: CSARDNNKGARKDTEAFF
d_call: TRBD1
v_call: TRBV20-1
j_call: TRBJ1-1
clone_size: once

cdr3_nt: TGTGCCAGCAGCCAATCTCCTAGGACAGGGTTTAATGAGCAGTTCTTC
cdr3_aa: CASSQSPRTGFNEQFF
d_call: TRBD1
v_call: TRBV4-2
j_call: TRBJ2-1
clone_size: NA

cdr3_nt: TGCGCCAGCAGCCAAGGGGCGAGGGGATTAATCATCCAGAACACCATATATTTT
cdr3_aa: CASSQGARGLIIQNTIYF
d_call: NA
v_call: TRBV4-1
j_call: TRBJ1-3
clone_size: many

cdr3_nt: TGCGCCAGCAGCCCCCGGGACAGGGCACGATCACAACTGTTTTTT
cdr3_aa: CASSPRDRARSQLFF
d_call: TRBD1
v_call: TRBV5-1
j_call: TRBJ1-4
clone_size: many

cdr3_nt: TGTGCCAGCAGCTTGGTACAGGGGGATGAGACCCAGTACTTC
cdr3_aa: CASSLVQGDETQYF
d_call: TRBD1
v_call: TRBV5-6
j_call: TRBJ2-5
clone_size: many

cdr3_nt: TGCGCCAGCAGCTTGCTTGGCGGGACCTCGGGAGAGACCCAGTACTTC
cdr3_aa: CASSLLGGTSGETQYF
d_call: NA
v_call: TRBV5-1
j_call: TRBJ2-5
clone_size: many

cdr3_nt: TGTGCCAGCAGCCTAGGCGTAGGCGATACGCAGTATTTT
cdr3_aa: CASSLGVGDTQYF
d_call: NA
v_call: TRBV11-2
j_call: TRBJ2-3
clone_size: many

cdr3_nt: TGTGCCAGCAGTTCTCCGGGGACTCGAGCCTACAATGAGCAGTTCTTC
cdr3_aa: CASSSPGTRAYNEQFF
d_call: NA
v_call: TRBV28
j_call: TRBJ2-1
clone_size: few

cdr3_nt: TGTGCCAGCAGCCAGCTAGCGGACTACACAGATACGCAGTATTTT
cdr3_aa: CASSQLADYTDTQYF
d_call: TRBD2
v_call: TRBV7-9
j_call: TRBJ2-3
clone_size: many

cdr3_nt: TGTGCCAGCTCACTCCCCGGGACTAGCAGCCCAACCCAGTACTTC
cdr3_aa: CASSLPGTSSPTQYF
d_call: TRBD2
v_call: TRBV18
j_call: TRBJ2-5
clone_size: many

cdr3_nt: TGTGCCAGCTCGATCAGCGGGACTTACGAGCAGTACTTC
cdr3_aa: CASSISGTYEQYF
d_call: TRBD2
v_call: TRBV19
j_call: TRBJ2-7
clone_size: NA

cdr3_nt: TGTGCCAGCACCCCCGGGACTAGCGGCGAACTCAGCACAGATACGCAGTATTTT
cdr3_aa: CASTPGTSGELSTDTQYF
d_call: TRBD2
v_call: TRBV28
j_call: TRBJ2-3
clone_size: few

cdr3_nt: TGTGCCAGCAGCCATGGACAGGGGGCTGGCGGGGAGCTGTTTTTT
cdr3_aa: CASSHGQGAGGELFF
d_call: TRBD1
v_call: TRBV3-1
j_call: TRBJ2-2
clone_size: NA

cdr3_nt: TGTGCCAGCTCGAGGGGTCTTGGGGCCAACGTCCTGACTTTC
cdr3_aa: CASSRGLGANVLTF
d_call: NA
v_call: TRBV18
j_call: TRBJ2-6
clone_size: NA

cdr3_nt: TGTGCCAGCAGCTTACCGGGGGAAGACTCCTACGAGCAGTACTTC
cdr3_aa: CASSLPGEDSYEQYF
d_call: NA
v_call: TRBV5-6
j_call: TRBJ2-7
clone_size: many

cdr3_nt: TGTGCCAGCAGCTTAAATAGCGGGAGCCCAGATACGCAGTATTTT
cdr3_aa: CASSLNSGSPDTQYF
d_call: TRBD2
v_call: TRBV5-8
j_call: TRBJ2-3
clone_size: many

cdr3_nt: TGTGCCAGCAGGGGTCTCTTGTTCAGTGAGCAGTTCTTC
cdr3_aa: CASRGLLFSEQFF
d_call: NA
v_call: TRBV27
j_call: TRBJ2-1
clone_size: few

cdr3_nt: TGTGCCAGCAGCTTAAGTTTGGCAGAAGAGACCCAGTACTTC
cdr3_aa: CASSLSLAEETQYF
d_call: NA
v_call: TRBV7-3
j_call: TRBJ2-5
clone_size: many

cdr3_nt: TGTGCCAGCAGTGATTCTAACTATGGCTACACCTTC
cdr3_aa: CASSDSNYGYTF
d_call: NA
v_call: TRBV2
j_call: TRBJ1-2
clone_size: many

cdr3_nt: TGTGCCAGCAGCCCCGGGGGTGGATCGGCCGGGGAGCTGTTTTTT
cdr3_aa: CASSPGGGSAGELFF
d_call: NA
v_call: TRBV11-1
j_call: TRBJ2-2
clone_size: many

cdr3_nt: TGTGCCAGCAGCTTCTTTTCCTTCAGGACCACCGGGGAGCTGTTTTTT
cdr3_aa: CASSFFSFRTTGELFF
d_call: NA
v_call: TRBV7-2
j_call: TRBJ2-2
clone_size: many

cdr3_nt: TGCAGCGTCGAAGGAGCCTCCTACGAGCAGTACTTC
cdr3_aa: CSVEGASYEQYF
d_call: NA
v_call: TRBV29-1
j_call: TRBJ2-7
clone_size: many

cdr3_nt: TGTGCCAGCAGTCTCGGGGCCGATTATGGCTACACCTTC
cdr3_aa: CASSLGADYGYTF
d_call: NA
v_call: TRBV6-2/TRBV6-3
j_call: TRBJ1-2
clone_size: many

cdr3_nt: TGTGCCAGCGCAAACCGGCGGAATGGGGAAAAACTGTTTTTT
cdr3_aa: CASANRRNGEKLFF
d_call: NA
v_call: TRBV18
j_call: TRBJ1-4
clone_size: NA

cdr3_nt: TGTGCCAGCAGTGGAACGGGACAGGGGGGCGATGAGCAGTACTTC
cdr3_aa: CASSGTGQGGDEQYF
d_call: TRBD1
v_call: TRBV28
j_call: TRBJ2-7
clone_size: many

cdr3_nt: TGCGCCAGCAGCCAAGCTACTAGCGGGAGCGTCTCCAATGAGCAGTTCTTC
cdr3_aa: CASSQATSGSVSNEQFF
d_call: TRBD2
v_call: TRBV4-1
j_call: TRBJ2-1
clone_size: many

cdr3_nt: TGCAGTCCCTCAGACGGGACACTAAGGGCTAACTATGGCTACACCTTC
cdr3_aa: CSPSDGTLRANYGYTF
d_call: NA
v_call: TRBV20-1
j_call: TRBJ1-2
clone_size: NA

cdr3_nt: TGTGCCAGCAGCTCCGTCACAGGGAAAACCTACGAGCAGTACTTC
cdr3_aa: CASSSVTGKTYEQYF
d_call: NA
v_call: TRBV7-2
j_call: TRBJ2-7
clone_size: many

cdr3_nt: TGTGCCGCTGCCCTCGGGACCCTGAGCACAGATACGCAGTATTTT
cdr3_aa: CAAALGTLSTDTQYF
d_call: NA
v_call: TRBV27
j_call: TRBJ2-3
clone_size: many

cdr3_nt: TGTGCCATCAGTGAGTCGAGGTCGCTAGAGGGAAGTTCACCCCTCCACTTT
cdr3_aa: CAISESRSLEGSSPLHF
d_call: NA
v_call: TRBV10-3
j_call: TRBJ1-6
clone_size: many

cdr3_nt: TGTGCCACCAGCGGACAGGGTCAAATTGGAGGCGAGCAGTACTTC
cdr3_aa: CATSGQGQIGGEQYF
d_call: TRBD1
v_call: TRBV15
j_call: TRBJ2-7
clone_size: many

cdr3_nt: TGTGCCAGCAGCATAGGACTAGCGGGAGCCAACGAGCAGTACTTC
cdr3_aa: CASSIGLAGANEQYF
d_call: TRBD2
v_call: TRBV7-9
j_call: TRBJ2-7
clone_size: many

cdr3_nt: TGTGCCAGCAGCCAAGGATGGGTTGGAAATTCACCCCTCCACTTT
cdr3_aa: CASSQGWVGNSPLHF
d_call: NA
v_call: TRBV3-1
j_call: TRBJ1-6
clone_size: many

cdr3_nt: TGCAGCGCGGGACCGCAGGGGGGAGAGGGCTACACCTTC
cdr3_aa: CSAGPQGGEGYTF
d_call: TRBD1
v_call: TRBV29-1
j_call: TRBJ1-2
clone_size: many

cdr3_nt: TGCGCCAGCAGCTTGGTTCCAATTCCCAATGAGCAGTTCTTC
cdr3_aa: CASSLVPIPNEQFF
d_call: NA
v_call: TRBV5-1
j_call: TRBJ2-1
clone_size: many

cdr3_nt: TGCAGTGCTAGGACTGGGGGTGAGCAGTTCTTC
cdr3_aa: CSARTGGEQFF
d_call: NA
v_call: TRBV20-1
j_call: TRBJ2-1
clone_size: many

cdr3_nt: TGTGCCAGCTCACCACAGGCGGGACGCACAGATACGCAGTATTTT
cdr3_aa: CASSPQAGRTDTQYF
d_call: NA
v_call: TRBV18
j_call: TRBJ2-3
clone_size: many

cdr3_nt: TGTGCCAGCAGTTTATTAGCGGGAGGGTCCTACGAGCAGTACTTC
cdr3_aa: CASSLLAGGSYEQYF
d_call: TRBD2
v_call: TRBV12-3/TRBV12-4
j_call: TRBJ2-7
clone_size: many

cdr3_nt: TGTGCCAGCAGTCCCCGGGGGGGAGGGAATCAGCCCCAGCATTTT
cdr3_aa: CASSPRGGGNQPQHF
d_call: NA
v_call: TRBV28
j_call: TRBJ1-5
clone_size: few

cdr3_nt: TGTGCCAGCAGCCCTCTTGGAGTAGGGGCTGGAAACACCATATATTTT
cdr3_aa: CASSPLGVGAGNTIYF
d_call: NA
v_call: TRBV6-5
j_call: TRBJ1-3
clone_size: NA

cdr3_nt: TGTGCCAGCAGCTTAGTGGGGGAACGGCTATACAATGAGCAGTTCTTC
cdr3_aa: CASSLVGERLYNEQFF
d_call: NA
v_call: TRBV7-9
j_call: TRBJ2-1
clone_size: many

cdr3_nt: TGTGCCAGCAGCCAAGAAGGATTGAATGGCTACACCTTC
cdr3_aa: CASSQEGLNGYTF
d_call: NA
v_call: TRBV4-2
j_call: TRBJ1-2
clone_size: many

cdr3_nt: TGTGCCACCAGCGAGATGAGGAATGAGCAGTTCTTC
cdr3_aa: CATSEMRNEQFF
d_call: NA
v_call: TRBV15
j_call: TRBJ2-1
clone_size: many

cdr3_nt: TGTGCCAGCAGTCCCCGGGTCGGCGAGACCCAGTACTTC
cdr3_aa: CASSPRVGETQYF
d_call: NA
v_call: TRBV27
j_call: TRBJ2-5
clone_size: NA

cdr3_nt: TGTGCCAGCAGAACCGGGACATATAAGCAGTACTTC
cdr3_aa: CASRTGTYKQYF
d_call: NA
v_call: TRBV28
j_call: TRBJ2-7
clone_size: many

cdr3_nt: TGCAGTGCGAGGGACAGGGGTATTAACTATGGCTACACCTTC
cdr3_aa: CSARDRGINYGYTF
d_call: TRBD1
v_call: TRBV20-1
j_call: TRBJ1-2
clone_size: many

cdr3_nt: TGTGCCAGCAGCTTAGGTCCAGGCAGCAATGAGCAGTTCTTC
cdr3_aa: CASSLGPGSNEQFF
d_call: NA
v_call: TRBV7-3
j_call: TRBJ2-1
clone_size: many

cdr3_nt: TGTGCCAGCAGTGAACAGGGTGGAGGTGGCTACACCTTC
cdr3_aa: CASSEQGGGGYTF
d_call: NA
v_call: TRBV6-4
j_call: TRBJ1-2
clone_size: many